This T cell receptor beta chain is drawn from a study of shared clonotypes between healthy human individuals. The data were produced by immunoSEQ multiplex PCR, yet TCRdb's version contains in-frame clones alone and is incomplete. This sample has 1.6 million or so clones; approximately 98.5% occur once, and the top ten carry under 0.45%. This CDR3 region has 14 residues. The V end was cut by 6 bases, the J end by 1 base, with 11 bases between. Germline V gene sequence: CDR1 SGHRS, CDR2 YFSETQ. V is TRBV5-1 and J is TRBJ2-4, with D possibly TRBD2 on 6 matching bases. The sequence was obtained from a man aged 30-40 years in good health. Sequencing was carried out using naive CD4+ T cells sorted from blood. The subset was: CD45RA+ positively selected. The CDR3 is CASIIRGAKNIQYF. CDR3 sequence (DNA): TGCGCCAGCATTATTCGGGGGGCCAAAAACATTCAGTACTTC.